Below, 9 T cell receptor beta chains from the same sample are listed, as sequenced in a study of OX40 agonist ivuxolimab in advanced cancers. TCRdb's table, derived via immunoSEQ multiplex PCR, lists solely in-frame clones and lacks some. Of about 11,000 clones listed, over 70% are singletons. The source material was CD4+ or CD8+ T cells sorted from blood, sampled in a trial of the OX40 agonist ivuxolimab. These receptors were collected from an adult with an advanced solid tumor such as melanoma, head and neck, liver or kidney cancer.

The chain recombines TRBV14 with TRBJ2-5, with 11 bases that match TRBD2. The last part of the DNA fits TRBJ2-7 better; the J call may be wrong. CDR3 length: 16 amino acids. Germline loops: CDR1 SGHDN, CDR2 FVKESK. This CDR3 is CASSQDTSGRLSEQYF. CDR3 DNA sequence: TGTGCCAGCAGCCAAGACACTAGCGGGAGATTGAGCGAGCAGTACTTC.

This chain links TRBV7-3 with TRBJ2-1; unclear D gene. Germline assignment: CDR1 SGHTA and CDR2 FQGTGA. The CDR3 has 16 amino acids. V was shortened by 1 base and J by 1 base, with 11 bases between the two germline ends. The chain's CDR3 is CASSLNLGNSYNEQFF. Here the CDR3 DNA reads TGTGCCAGCAGCTTAAATCTCGGTAATTCCTACAATGAGCAGTTCTTC.

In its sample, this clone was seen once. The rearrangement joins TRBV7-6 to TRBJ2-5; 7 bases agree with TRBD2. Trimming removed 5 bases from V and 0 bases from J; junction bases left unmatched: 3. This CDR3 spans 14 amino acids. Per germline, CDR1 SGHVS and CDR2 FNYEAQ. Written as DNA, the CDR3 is TGTGCCAGCAGCCCGGGACTAAACCAAGAGACCCAGTACTTC. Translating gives CASSPGLNQETQYF.

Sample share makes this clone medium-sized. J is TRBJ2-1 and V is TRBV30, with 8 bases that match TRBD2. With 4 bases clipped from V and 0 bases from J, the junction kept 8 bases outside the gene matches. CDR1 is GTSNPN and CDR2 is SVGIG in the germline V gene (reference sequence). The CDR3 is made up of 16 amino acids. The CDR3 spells CAWTGGASSSYNEQFF. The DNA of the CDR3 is TGTGCCTGGACCGGGGGGGCTTCAAGCTCCTACAATGAGCAGTTCTTC.

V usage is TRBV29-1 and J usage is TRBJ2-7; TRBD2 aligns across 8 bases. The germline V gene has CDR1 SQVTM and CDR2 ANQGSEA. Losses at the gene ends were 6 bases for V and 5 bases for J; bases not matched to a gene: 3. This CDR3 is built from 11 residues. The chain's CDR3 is CSVPGGDEQYF. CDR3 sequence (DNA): TGCAGCGTCCCGGGGGGGGACGAGCAGTACTTC.

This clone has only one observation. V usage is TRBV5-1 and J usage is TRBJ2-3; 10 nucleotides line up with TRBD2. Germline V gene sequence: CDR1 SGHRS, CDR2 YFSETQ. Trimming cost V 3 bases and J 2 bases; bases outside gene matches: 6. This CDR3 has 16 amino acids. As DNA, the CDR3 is TGCGCCAGCAGCTCCCGGACTAGCGGAAACACAGATACGCAGTATTTT. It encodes CASSSRTSGNTDTQYF.

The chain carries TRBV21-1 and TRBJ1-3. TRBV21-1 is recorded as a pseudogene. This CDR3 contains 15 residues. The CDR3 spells CASSNERSSGNTIYF. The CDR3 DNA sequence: TGTGCCAGCAGCAACGAACGGAGCTCTGGAAACACCATATATTTT.

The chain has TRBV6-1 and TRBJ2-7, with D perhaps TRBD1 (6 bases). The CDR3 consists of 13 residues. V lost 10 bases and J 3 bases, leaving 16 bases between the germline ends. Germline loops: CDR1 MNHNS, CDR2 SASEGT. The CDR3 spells CAIQKGTSYEQYF. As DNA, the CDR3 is TGTGCCATCCAAAAGGGGACAAGCTACGAGCAGTACTTC.

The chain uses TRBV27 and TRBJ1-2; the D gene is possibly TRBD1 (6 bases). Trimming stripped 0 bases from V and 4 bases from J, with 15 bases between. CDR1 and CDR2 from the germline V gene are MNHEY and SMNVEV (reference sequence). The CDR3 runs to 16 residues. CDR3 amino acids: CASSLSTETGPYGYTF. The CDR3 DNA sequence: TGTGCCAGCAGTTTATCCACAGAGACAGGACCCTATGGCTACACCTTC.